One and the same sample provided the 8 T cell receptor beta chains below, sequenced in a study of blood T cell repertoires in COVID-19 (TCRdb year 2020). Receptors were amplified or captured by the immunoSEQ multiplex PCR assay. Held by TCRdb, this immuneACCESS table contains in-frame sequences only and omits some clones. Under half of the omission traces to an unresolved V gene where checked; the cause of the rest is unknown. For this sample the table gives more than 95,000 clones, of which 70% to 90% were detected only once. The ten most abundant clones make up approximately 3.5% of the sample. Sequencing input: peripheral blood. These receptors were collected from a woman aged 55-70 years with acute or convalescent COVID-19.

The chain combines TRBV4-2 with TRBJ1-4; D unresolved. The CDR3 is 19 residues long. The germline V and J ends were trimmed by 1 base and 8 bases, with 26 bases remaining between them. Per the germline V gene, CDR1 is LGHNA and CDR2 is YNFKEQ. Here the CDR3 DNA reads TGTGCCAGCAGCCAAGGTCAGATGCGGCACGCGAGCCCTGGGGAAAAACTGTTTTTT. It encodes CASSQGQMRHASPGEKLFF.

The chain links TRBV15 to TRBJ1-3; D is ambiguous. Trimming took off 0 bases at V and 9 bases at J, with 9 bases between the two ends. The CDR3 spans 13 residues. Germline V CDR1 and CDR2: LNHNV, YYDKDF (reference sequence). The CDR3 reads CATSRDLRATIYF. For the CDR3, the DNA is TGTGCCACCAGCAGAGATCTGAGGGCCACCATATATTTT.

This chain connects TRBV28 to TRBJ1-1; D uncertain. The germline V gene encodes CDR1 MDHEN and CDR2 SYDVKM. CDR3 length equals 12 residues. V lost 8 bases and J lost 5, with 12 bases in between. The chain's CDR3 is CASLGVRTEAFF. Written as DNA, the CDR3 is TGTGCCAGCCTCGGGGTCCGAACTGAAGCTTTCTTT. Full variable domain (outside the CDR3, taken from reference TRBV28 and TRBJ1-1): DVKVTQSSRYLVKRTGEKVFLECVQDMDHENMFWYRQDPGLGLRLIYFSYDVKMKEKGDIPEGYSVSREKKERFSLILESASTNQTSMYLCASLGVRTEAFFGQGTRLTVV.

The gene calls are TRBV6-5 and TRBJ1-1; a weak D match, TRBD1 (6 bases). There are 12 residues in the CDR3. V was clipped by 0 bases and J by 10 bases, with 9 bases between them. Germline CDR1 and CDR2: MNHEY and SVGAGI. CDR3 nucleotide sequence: TGTGCCAGCAGTTACTCAAAGGGGGTAGCTTTCTTT. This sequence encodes CASSYSKGVAFF.

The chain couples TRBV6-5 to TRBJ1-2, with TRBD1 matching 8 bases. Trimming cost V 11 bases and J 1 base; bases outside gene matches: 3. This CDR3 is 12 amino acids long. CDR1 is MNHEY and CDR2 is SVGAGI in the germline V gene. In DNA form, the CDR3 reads TGTGCCTCGACAGGGGTTAACTATGGCTACACCTTC. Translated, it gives CASTGVNYGYTF.

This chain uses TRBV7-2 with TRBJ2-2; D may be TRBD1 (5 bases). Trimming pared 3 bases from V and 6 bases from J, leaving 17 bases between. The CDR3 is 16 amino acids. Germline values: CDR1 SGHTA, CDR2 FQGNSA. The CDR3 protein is CASSFSGPQSPGELFF. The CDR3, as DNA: TGTGCCAGCAGCTTCTCAGGGCCCCAGAGTCCCGGGGAGCTGTTTTTT.

CDR3 nucleotide sequence: TGTGCCAGCAGTGAGTCGACTGGATATTCACCCCTCCACTTT. Translating it yields CASSESTGYSPLHF. This chain joins TRBV6-1 and TRBJ1-6; D not resolved. The CDR3 spans 14 residues. Germline CDR1 reads MNHNS; CDR2 reads SASEGT. The V end lost 3 bases, the J end lost 8 bases, and 11 bases lay between the germline ends.

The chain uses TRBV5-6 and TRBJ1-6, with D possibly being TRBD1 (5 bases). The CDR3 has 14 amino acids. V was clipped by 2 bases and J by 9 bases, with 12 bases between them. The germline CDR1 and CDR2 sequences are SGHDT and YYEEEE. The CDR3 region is CASSFTQVGSPLHF. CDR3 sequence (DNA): TGTGCCAGCAGCTTTACACAGGTCGGTTCACCCCTCCACTTT.